The 31 T cell receptor beta chains presented below share a single source sample, sequenced in a study of long-term antiretroviral therapy in people with HIV. Survey-level resolution applied to immunoSEQ assay v3.0. Sequenced by immunoSEQ multiplex PCR; TCRdb stores in-frame clones only, minus some. This sample has tens of thousands of clones; 94% occur once, and the top ten carry roughly 2.3%. This specimen consisted of unsorted PBMCs, obtained almost 9.5 years after starting antiretroviral therapy. The receptors shown here come from a man in his thirties or forties with HIV.

The CDR3 here is CASSLAGSTDTQYF. CDR3 nucleotides: TGCGCCAGCAGCTTGGCCGGTAGCACAGATACGCAGTATTTT. The rearrangement uses TRBV5-1 and TRBJ2-3; D is unclear. The V end was cut by 0 bases, the J end by 0 bases, with 5 bases between. The CDR3 is made up of 14 amino acids. CDR1 SGHRS and CDR2 YFSETQ come from the germline V gene.

The table lists this clone with a count of one. The V and J genes are TRBV5-5 and TRBJ2-6, with 8 bases that match TRBD1. The CDR3 sequence is 18 residues long. Germline V gene sequence: CDR1 SGHKS, CDR2 YYEKEE (reference sequence). The junction had 9 bases not matched to a gene; V was cut back by 4 bases and J by 0 bases. The CDR3, as DNA: TGTGCCAGCAGCCTCCGGGACAGGCAACTCTCTGGGGCCAACGTCCTGACTTTC. It is translated as CASSLRDRQLSGANVLTF.

The chain uses TRBV4-1 and TRBJ1-1; no clear D. CDR1 and CDR2 (germline): MGHRA, YSYEKL. The CDR3 runs to 15 residues. Trimming removed 4 bases at V and 0 bases at J, with 12 bases between. CDR3 coding DNA: TGCGCCAGCAGCCCGCACCCTCAGATGAACACTGAAGCTTTCTTT. Protein sequence: CASSPHPQMNTEAFF.

The CDR3 nucleotides are TGTGCCAGCAGGGCGGACAGGGACATAACAGATACGCAGTATTTT. Translating it yields CASRADRDITDTQYF. V and J are TRBV6-1 and TRBJ2-3; 8 nucleotides agree with TRBD1. Trimming took 6 bases from V and 3 from J; bases not matched to a gene: 8. The CDR3 is made up of 15 amino acids. Per the germline V gene, CDR1 is MNHNS and CDR2 is SASEGT.

The DNA for the CDR3 is TGTGCCAGCAGCCCGCAAGGTGGAGGCTATGGCTACACCTTC. Amino acids: CASSPQGGGYGYTF. V is TRBV7-9 and J is TRBJ1-2; D gene ambiguous. From germline, CDR1 is SEHNR and CDR2 FQNEAQ (reference sequence). V lost 5 bases to trimming and J lost 4 bases, with 14 bases between them. The length of the CDR3 is 14 residues.

V is TRBV13 and J is TRBJ2-3, with D possibly matching TRBD2 (6 bases). Trimming left V 6 bases short and J 5 bases short, with 12 bases between. Per germline, CDR1 PRHDT and CDR2 FYEKMQ (reference sequence). There are 13 residues in the CDR3. CDR3 in amino acids: CASRTRGRDTQYF. The CDR3 DNA reads TGTGCCAGCAGAACCCGGGGGAGAGATACGCAGTATTTT.

The J gene is TRBJ2-5, the V gene TRBV7-8, with a tentative D call TRBD1 (6 bases). V was shortened by 6 bases and J by 5 bases, with 13 bases between the two germline ends. CDR1 is SGHVS and CDR2 is FQNEAQ in the germline V gene. The CDR3 runs to 13 residues. DNA of the CDR3: TGTGCCAGCAGTTTTACAGGGCAGGAGACCCAGTACTTC. It yields the protein CASSFTGQETQYF.

J is TRBJ2-1 and V is TRBV4-1; possibly TRBD2 for D (5 bases). Trimming took off 0 bases at V and 6 bases at J, with 18 bases between the two ends. This CDR3 is built from 17 residues. Germline CDR1 and CDR2: MGHRA and YSYEKL. Here the CDR3 reads CASSQDRAAAAGNEQFF. The CDR3 bases are TGCGCCAGCAGCCAAGATAGGGCAGCGGCTGCCGGCAATGAGCAGTTCTTC.

The gene calls are TRBV6-6 and TRBJ1-1, with D possibly TRBD1 on 5 matching bases. The ends were cut back, 5 bases at V and 0 bases at J, with 16 bases in the middle. The CDR3 covers 16 residues. Germline V gene data show CDR1 as MNHNY and CDR2 as SVGAGI (reference sequence). The CDR3 sequence is CASSTWDGKMNTEAFF. The CDR3, as DNA: TGTGCCAGCAGTACCTGGGACGGGAAAATGAACACTGAAGCTTTCTTT.

This clone was observed once. The chain carries TRBV10-3 and TRBJ2-2; tentatively, D is TRBD2 (6 bases). There are 16 residues in the CDR3. The V gene lost 1 base and the J gene lost 0 bases, with 9 bases spanning the gap. Germline CDR1 ENHRY, CDR2 SYGVKD. CDR3 in amino acids: CAISEFRETNTGELFF. The CDR3 DNA sequence: TGTGCCATCAGTGAGTTTCGGGAGACGAACACCGGGGAGCTGTTTTTT.

This chain joins TRBV13 and TRBJ2-1; TRBD2 is a possible D gene (5 bases). The CDR3 consists of 12 residues. CDR1 is PRHDT, CDR2 FYEKMQ, per germline (reference sequence). With 1 base removed from V and 7 bases from J, the gap between germline ends came to 5 bases. DNA for the CDR3: TGTGCCAGCAGCTTAGCGGGGAATGAGCAGTTCTTC. This encodes CASSLAGNEQFF.

V and J are TRBV2 and TRBJ1-5; 7 bases match TRBD1. The germline V gene has CDR1 SNHLY and CDR2 FYNNEI. CDR3 length: 15 residues. Trimming took 7 bases from V and 8 from J; bases not matched to a gene: 14. The CDR3 sequence: CASTEGGTEGEPQHF. DNA for the CDR3: TGTGCCAGCACCGAGGGCGGGACAGAGGGAGAGCCCCAGCATTTT.

This clone was recorded once. The V and J genes are TRBV29-1 and TRBJ1-4; D ambiguous. The CDR3 runs 11 residues. Germline V gene data show CDR1 as SQVTM and CDR2 as ANQGSEA. Trimming took off 7 bases at V and 5 bases at J, with 8 bases between the two ends. CDR3 sequence (DNA): TGCAGCGCGGAGTTCAATGAAAAACTGTTTTTT. Protein: CSAEFNEKLFF. Based on the CDR3 plus reference TRBV29-1 and TRBJ1-4, the full variable domain is SAVISQKPSRDICQRGTSLTIQCQVDSQVTMMFWYRQQPGQSLTLIATANQGSEATYESGFVIDKFPISRPNLTFSTLTVSNMSPEDSSIYLCSAEFNEKLFFGSGTQLSVL.

The chain combines TRBV11-2 with TRBJ2-2; TRBD2 aligns across 8 bases. Trimming took 4 bases from V and 4 from J; bases not matched to a gene: 5. This CDR3 spans 15 amino acids. The germline V gene encodes CDR1 SGHAT and CDR2 FQNNGV. CDR3 loop: CASSSRLASTGELFF. The CDR3 DNA is TGTGCCAGCAGCTCCAGACTAGCGAGCACCGGGGAGCTGTTTTTT.

The rearrangement joins TRBV10-3 to TRBJ2-5, with D possibly TRBD1 on 6 matching bases. The CDR3 covers 15 residues. Trimming removed 6 bases from V and 2 bases from J, with 16 bases in between. Germline V lookup: CDR1 ENHRY, CDR2 SYGVKD. CDR3 sequence reads: CAISSGQKIQETQYF. Here the CDR3 DNA reads TGTGCCATCAGCTCTGGACAGAAAATTCAAGAGACCCAGTACTTC.

DNA for the CDR3: TGTGCAACTAGCGGGGGGAACACCGGGGAGCTGTTTTTT. Protein product: CATSGGNTGELFF. This chain uses TRBV2 with TRBJ2-2; TRBD2 matches 11 bases. The CDR3 sequence is 13 residues long. The V gene's germline CDR1 is SNHLY and CDR2 FYNNEI.

This sequence joins TRBV27 and TRBJ1-1; unclear D gene. This CDR3 spans 14 amino acids. Germline CDR1 MNHEY, CDR2 SMNVEV (reference sequence). Trimming pared 2 bases from V and 5 bases from J, leaving 12 bases between. CDR3 sequence (DNA): TGTGCCAGCAGTTTAAATCCGGTCGGTACTGAAGCTTTCTTT. Protein product: CASSLNPVGTEAFF.

The chain has TRBV7-2 and TRBJ2-3; D might be TRBD1 or TRBD2, each matching 5 bases. This CDR3 comprises 16 residues. V dropped 5 bases and J dropped 2 bases, with 17 bases sitting between them. Germline V CDR1 and CDR2: SGHTA, FQGNSA. In DNA, the CDR3 is TGTGCCAGCAGCACACCGACGGGACCCATCACAGATACGCAGTATTTT. Amino acids: CASSTPTGPITDTQYF.

The V and J genes are TRBV10-2 and TRBJ2-3, with 7 bases matching TRBD2. The germline V gene has CDR1 WSHSY and CDR2 SAAADI. This CDR3 has 15 residues. J lost 3 bases, V lost 2 bases, and 5 bases had no gene match. CDR3 region: CASSEGWTRTDTQYF. The CDR3 DNA sequence: TGCGCCAGCAGTGAGGGGTGGACTAGAACAGATACGCAGTATTTT.

The chain recombines TRBV6-5 with TRBJ2-1, with 9 bases lining up with TRBD2. This CDR3 has 13 amino acids. From germline, CDR1 is MNHEY and CDR2 SVGAGI. V lost 8 bases and J lost 6; bases outside the gene matches: 5. The chain's CDR3 is CASGLAGFNEQFF. The CDR3, as DNA: TGTGCCAGCGGGCTAGCGGGGTTCAATGAGCAGTTCTTC.

This chain connects TRBV29-1 to TRBJ1-4, with D possibly matching TRBD1 (5 bases). CDR3 length equals 14 residues. Trimming cost V 4 bases and J 8 bases, with 17 bases left between them. In germline, CDR1 is SQVTM, CDR2 ANQGSEA. Here the CDR3 reads CSVGPGTTIEKLFF. CDR3 DNA: TGCAGCGTTGGCCCCGGGACGACTATCGAAAAACTGTTTTTT.

This sequence joins TRBV27 and TRBJ1-5; possible D gene TRBD1, 5 bases. This CDR3 comprises 15 residues. V was clipped by 2 bases and J by 2 bases, with 10 bases between them. Germline V gives CDR1 MNHEY, CDR2 SMNVEV (reference sequence). The CDR3 reads CASSLDSAGNQPQHF. Written as DNA, the CDR3 is TGTGCCAGCAGTTTAGACAGCGCTGGCAATCAGCCCCAGCATTTT.

DNA of the CDR3: TGTGCCAGCAGTTTGTCTCGCCCTCAAGAGACCCAGTACTTC. Protein: CASSLSRPQETQYF. The chain couples TRBV27 to TRBJ2-5; D unresolved. The CDR3 totals 14 residues. V lost 3 bases, J lost 2 bases, and 10 bases lay in between. Per germline, CDR1 MNHEY and CDR2 SMNVEV (reference sequence).

The chain has TRBV5-5 and TRBJ2-3; D might be TRBD1 (5 bases). Trimming took off 0 bases at V and 1 base at J, with 9 bases between the two ends. The V gene's germline CDR1 is SGHKS and CDR2 YYEKEE (reference sequence). The CDR3 sequence is 15 residues long. The CDR3 region is CASSLAVGGTDTQYF. Written as DNA, the CDR3 is TGTGCCAGCAGCTTGGCCGTAGGGGGCACAGATACGCAGTATTTT.

This clone showed up just once. This chain uses TRBV5-1 with TRBJ2-7; no firm D call. The length of the CDR3 is 16 residues. Trimming left V 4 bases short and J 7 bases short, with 24 bases between. CDR1 and CDR2 from the germline V gene are SGHRS and YFSETQ. CDR3 sequence reads: CASSPAEGPYLREQYF. DNA of the CDR3: TGCGCCAGCAGCCCCGCCGAAGGACCTTATTTAAGAGAGCAGTACTTC. The complete variable domain, with remaining parts taken from reference TRBV5-1 and TRBJ2-7, reads KAGVTQTPRYLIKTRGQQVTLSCSPISGHRSVSWYQQTPGQGLQFLFEYFSETQRNKGNFPGRFSGRQFSNSRSEMNVSTLELGDSALYLCASSPAEGPYLREQYFGPGTRLTVT.

The gene calls are TRBV2 and TRBJ2-7; unclear D gene. CDR1 and CDR2 (germline): SNHLY, FYNNEI. This CDR3 contains 10 residues. V dropped 6 bases and J dropped 3 bases, with 3 bases sitting between them. The CDR3: CASRGYEQYF. The CDR3 region has the DNA TGTGCCAGCAGAGGCTACGAGCAGTACTTC.

The V call is TRBV11-2, the J call TRBJ2-2, with D perhaps matching TRBD1 (6 bases). The germline V and J ends were trimmed by 8 bases and 5 bases, with 12 bases remaining between them. The germline V gene encodes CDR1 SGHAT and CDR2 FQNNGV. The CDR3 covers 13 residues. The CDR3 reads CASGKTGTGELFF. In DNA, the CDR3 is TGTGCCAGCGGGAAGACAGGAACCGGGGAGCTGTTTTTT.

The chain couples TRBV7-9 to TRBJ2-2, with D perhaps assigned TRBD1 or TRBD2 (7 bases each). CDR3 length equals 15 residues. Germline values: CDR1 SEHNR, CDR2 FQNEAQ (reference sequence). V lost 4 bases and J 5 bases, leaving 14 bases between the germline ends. The CDR3 nucleotides read TGTGCCAGCAGCTCCGACAGGGAGGGGACCGGGGAGCTGTTTTTT. Its protein is CASSSDREGTGELFF.

The chain joins TRBV6-6 to TRBJ1-6; D is possibly TRBD1 (6 bases). The CDR3 has 15 amino acids. V shed 7 bases and J shed 6 bases, with 16 bases lying between them. CDR1 MNHNY and CDR2 SVGAGI come from the germline V gene (reference sequence). CDR3 nucleotides: TGTGCCAGCACCTTCCTGGGACAAGTTAATTCACCCCTCCACTTT. Protein: CASTFLGQVNSPLHF.

This clone was seen just once. The J gene is TRBJ1-5, the V gene TRBV5-5, with D unresolved. CDR1 and CDR2 from the germline V gene are SGHKS and YYEKEE (reference sequence). V was trimmed by 1 base and J by 3 bases, leaving 5 bases between them. The length of the CDR3 is 13 residues. This CDR3 is CASSLTVNQPQHF. Written as DNA, the CDR3 is TGTGCCAGCAGCTTGACGGTCAATCAGCCCCAGCATTTT. The complete variable domain, with remaining parts taken from reference TRBV5-5 and TRBJ1-5, reads DAGVTQSPTHLIKTRGQQVTLRCSPISGHKSVSWYQQVLGQGPQFIFQYYEKEERGRGNFPDRFSARQFPNYSSELNVNALLLGDSALYLCASSLTVNQPQHFGDGTRLSIL.

This clone has just one count. The chain combines TRBV25-1 with TRBJ2-3; TRBD1 matches 7 bases. CDR1 MGHDK and CDR2 SYGVNS come from the germline V gene. After removal of 6 bases from V and 0 bases from J, the junction contained 9 bases not matched to a gene. The CDR3 is made up of 16 amino acids. CDR3 DNA sequence: TGTGCCAGCAGCCTCGGAAGGGGGCCTAGCACAGATACGCAGTATTTT. Translation gives CASSLGRGPSTDTQYF. The complete variable domain, with remaining parts taken from reference TRBV25-1 and TRBJ2-3, reads EADIYQTPRYLVIGTGKKITLECSQTMGHDKMYWYQQDPGMELHLIHYSYGVNSTEKGDLSSESTVSRIRTEHFPLTLESARPSHTSQYLCASSLGRGPSTDTQYFGPGTRLTVL.